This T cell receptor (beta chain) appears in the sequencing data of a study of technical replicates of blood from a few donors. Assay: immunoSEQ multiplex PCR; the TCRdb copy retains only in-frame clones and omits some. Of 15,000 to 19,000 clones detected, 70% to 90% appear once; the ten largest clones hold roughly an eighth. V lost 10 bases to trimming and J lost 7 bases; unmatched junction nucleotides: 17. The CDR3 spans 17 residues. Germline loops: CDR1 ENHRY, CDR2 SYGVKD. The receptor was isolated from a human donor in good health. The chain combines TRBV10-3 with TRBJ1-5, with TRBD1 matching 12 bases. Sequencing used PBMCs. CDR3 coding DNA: TGTGCCACCCGTCTTGCGGCGGGACAGGGGGCCAACCAGCCCCAGCATTTT. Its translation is CATRLAAGQGANQPQHF.